These 27 T cell receptor beta chains were all obtained from the same sample, sequenced in a study of blood T cell repertoires in COVID-19. Libraries were prepared by immunoSEQ multiplex PCR; TCRdb keeps only in-frame clonotypes and omits some of them. The sample lists about 500,000 clones; approximately 89% were seen once. Sequenced: peripheral blood. Source of these receptors: a man aged 18 to 35 with COVID-19, enrolled during active disease.

The genes are TRBV7-9 and TRBJ1-1; 7 nucleotides match TRBD1. Germline V gives CDR1 SEHNR, CDR2 FQNEAQ (reference sequence). The CDR3 contains 14 residues. Germline trimming cut 3 bases from V and 4 bases from J; bases unmatched to any gene: 5. Here the CDR3 reads CASSFLRGSTEAFF. The CDR3 nucleotides are TGTGCCAGCAGCTTCCTCAGGGGGAGCACTGAAGCTTTCTTT.

The chain has TRBV6-2 or TRBV6-3 and TRBJ2-7, with a tentative D call TRBD1 (6 bases). From germline, CDR1 is MNHEY and CDR2 SVGEGT. This CDR3 region has 16 residues. Trimming shortened V by 3 bases and J by 3 bases, and 18 bases separated the two germline ends. CDR3 in amino acids: CASSYAPTGNLYEQYF. CDR3 sequence (DNA): TGTGCCAGCAGTTATGCCCCCACAGGGAATCTCTACGAGCAGTACTTC.

This chain connects TRBV6-2 or TRBV6-3 to TRBJ1-2; TRBD1 is a possible D gene (6 bases). Germline CDR1 MNHEY, CDR2 SVGEGT. Trimming left V 6 bases short and J 5 bases short, with 10 bases between. This CDR3 contains 12 residues. This CDR3 is CASSFQGYGYTF. CDR3 nucleotide sequence: TGTGCCAGCAGCTTTCAGGGGTATGGCTACACCTTC.

V gene TRBV7-9 combines with J gene TRBJ2-1; 10 nucleotides match TRBD1. Germline CDR1 reads SEHNR; CDR2 reads FQNEAQ (reference sequence). This CDR3 comprises 17 residues. V lost 1 base and J lost 4; bases outside the gene matches: 7. The CDR3 is CASSLGPGQGDYNEQFF. In DNA, the CDR3 is TGTGCCAGCAGCTTAGGCCCCGGACAGGGGGATTACAATGAGCAGTTCTTC.

The rearrangement joins TRBV2 to TRBJ2-1; 12 bases are a match to TRBD2. The CDR3 spans 14 residues. In germline, CDR1 is SNHLY, CDR2 FYNNEI. After removal of 6 bases from V and 10 bases from J, the junction contained 7 bases not matched to a gene. CDR3 coding DNA: TGTGCCAGCAGGAAAGGACTAGCGGGGTTAGAGCAGTTCTTC. Protein: CASRKGLAGLEQFF.

The chain carries TRBV4-1 and TRBJ1-4, with TRBD1 matching 8 bases. The CDR3 covers 15 residues. V was clipped by 0 bases and J by 6 bases; unmatched bases: 3. Germline V CDR1 and CDR2: MGHRA, YSYEKL. The CDR3 region is CASSQEPTGDEKLFF. For the CDR3, the DNA is TGCGCCAGCAGCCAAGAGCCGACAGGGGATGAAAAACTGTTTTTT.

The V and J genes are TRBV5-4 and TRBJ2-3, with D hard to call. The CDR3 length is 15 residues. Trimming left V 3 bases short and J 0 bases short, with 11 bases between. The germline CDR1 and CDR2 sequences are SGHNT and YYREEE (reference sequence). This CDR3 reads CASSSRSESTDTQYF. CDR3 bases: TGTGCCAGCAGCTCCAGAAGCGAAAGCACAGATACGCAGTATTTT. Based on the CDR3 plus reference TRBV5-4 and TRBJ2-3, the full variable domain is ETGVTQSPTHLIKTRGQQVTLRCSSQSGHNTVSWYQQALGQGPQFIFQYYREEENGRGNFPPRFSGLQFPNYSSELNVNALELDDSALYLCASSSRSESTDTQYFGPGTRLTVL.

The chain recombines TRBV9 with TRBJ2-4; TRBD1 might be the D (5 bases). The V gene's germline CDR1 is SGDLS and CDR2 YYNGEE. The V and J ends lost 0 bases and 9 bases respectively, with 13 bases between them. The CDR3 runs to 14 residues. CDR3 bases: TGTGCCAGCAGCGTAGAAGGGGAAAGGGGCATTCAGTACTTC. Its protein product is CASSVEGERGIQYF.

J is TRBJ1-6 and V is TRBV5-6, with unresolved D. Deletions cut 4 bases from V and 7 bases from J, with 9 bases between. The germline CDR1 and CDR2 sequences are SGHDT and YYEEEE. This CDR3 has 13 residues. The CDR3 bases are TGTGCCAGCAGCACAACCGGGAATTCACCCCTCCACTTT. It encodes CASSTTGNSPLHF.

The CDR3: CASSRGGSSTDTQYF. DNA for the CDR3: TGTGCCAGCAGCCGTGGCGGGTCTAGCACAGATACGCAGTATTTT. The chain has TRBV25-1 and TRBJ2-3; possible D gene TRBD2, 5 bases. The CDR3 spans 15 residues. V lost 6 bases and J 0 bases, leaving 13 bases between the germline ends. Germline V gene lookup returns CDR1 MGHDK and CDR2 SYGVNS.

The CDR3 region has the DNA TGTGCCAGCAGCGCCCGGGACAGGGTACAAGAGACCCAGTACTTC. Protein product: CASSARDRVQETQYF. The J gene is TRBJ2-5, the V gene TRBV7-9; TRBD1 agrees at 9 bases. This CDR3 region has 15 residues. Germline CDR1 is SEHNR and CDR2 is FQNEAQ (reference sequence). V was pared by 5 bases and J by 2 bases, with 6 bases of the junction left unmatched. Supplemented by reference TRBV7-9 and TRBJ2-5, the full variable domain reads DTGVSQNPRHKITKRGQNVTFRCDPISEHNRLYWYRQTLGQGPEFLTYFQNEAQLEKSRLLSDRFSAERPKGSFSTLEIQRTEQGDSAMYLCASSARDRVQETQYFGPGTRLLVL.

This sequence joins TRBV6-5 and TRBJ2-3; maybe TRBD1 (6 bases). The CDR3 sequence is 13 residues long. V shed 8 bases and J shed 3 bases, with 12 bases lying between them. Germline V gene sequence: CDR1 MNHEY, CDR2 SVGAGI. CDR3: CASGRGGTDTQYF. DNA for the CDR3: TGTGCCAGCGGCAGGGGCGGGACAGATACGCAGTATTTT.

The chain is built from TRBV19 and TRBJ2-3; TRBD2 aligns across 11 bases. The CDR3 spans 16 residues. Germline trimming cut 10 bases from V and 3 bases from J; bases unmatched to any gene: 12. Germline V gives CDR1 LNHDA, CDR2 SQIVND (reference sequence). The chain's CDR3 is CATSDLAGGFTDTQYF. CDR3 sequence (DNA): TGTGCCACCTCAGACCTAGCGGGAGGTTTTACAGATACGCAGTATTTT.

This clone was counted only a few times. Other nucleotide sequences in the sample specify the same CDR3. The CDR3 sequence is CASSQAVYEQYF. CDR3 bases: TGTGCCAGCAGCCAAGCCGTCTACGAGCAGTACTTC. The V and J genes are TRBV3-1 (or the pseudogene TRBV3-2) and TRBJ2-7; D gene unclear. Per the germline V gene, CDR1 is LGHDT and CDR2 is YNNKEL (reference sequence). V was trimmed by 1 base and J by 3 bases, leaving 4 bases between them. The CDR3 runs to 12 residues.

This chain joins TRBV7-9 and TRBJ2-5; D remains unclear. Deletions cut 6 bases from V and 5 bases from J, with 22 bases between. The germline V gene encodes CDR1 SEHNR and CDR2 FQNEAQ (reference sequence). The CDR3 covers 16 residues. The CDR3 spells CASSPSHGLQAETQYF. Here the CDR3 DNA reads TGTGCCAGCAGTCCATCCCACGGCCTCCAAGCGGAGACCCAGTACTTC.

This clone was recorded only once. The chain combines TRBV4-1 with TRBJ1-2, with TRBD1 matching over 9 bases. This CDR3 has 15 residues. Germline CDR1 MGHRA, CDR2 YSYEKL. After removal of 0 bases from V and 14 bases from J, the junction contained 13 bases not matched to a gene. CDR3 residues: CASSQDIRDRAGWTF. CDR3 bases: TGCGCCAGCAGCCAAGATATCCGGGACAGGGCCGGTTGGACCTTC.

The V and J genes are TRBV11-3 and TRBJ2-7, with TRBD2 matching 9 bases. The CDR3 runs 15 residues. Trimming removed 5 bases from V and 2 bases from J; junction bases left unmatched: 7. Germline values: CDR1 SGHNT, CDR2 YENEEA. This chain's CDR3 is CASSAHSGSTYEQYF. The CDR3 DNA is TGTGCCAGCAGCGCACATAGCGGGAGTACCTACGAGCAGTACTTC.

This sequence joins TRBV4-1 and TRBJ2-2; possible D gene TRBD2, 7 bases. Germline CDR1 reads MGHRA; CDR2 reads YSYEKL. V gave up 0 bases and J gave up 3 bases, with 14 bases separating them. The CDR3 runs 17 residues. In DNA, the CDR3 is TGCGCCAGCAGCCAAGATAGAGGGGGGGTCTACACCGGGGAGCTGTTTTTT. Amino acids: CASSQDRGGVYTGELFF.

The V gene is TRBV6-9, the J gene TRBJ1-5; D ambiguous. Looked up from germline, CDR1 is MNHGY and CDR2 is SVAAGI. V lost 4 bases and J lost 0, with 4 bases in between. The CDR3 spans 13 residues. The CDR3: CASSSSSNQPQHF. CDR3 in DNA: TGTGCCAGCAGTTCCAGTAGCAATCAGCCCCAGCATTTT.

This clone has a single count. The V call is TRBV6-5, the J call TRBJ2-7, with 9 bases identical to TRBD1. Germline loops: CDR1 MNHEY, CDR2 SVGAGI. With V trimmed by 7 bases and J by 6 bases, 10 bases remained unmatched. This CDR3 region has 14 residues. CDR3 sequence reads: CASTAGTGQSEQYF. The DNA for the CDR3 is TGTGCCAGCACCGCCGGGACAGGGCAATCCGAGCAGTACTTC.

The chain joins TRBV5-1 to TRBJ2-2; tentative D call: TRBD1 (6 bases). CDR3 length equals 15 residues. Trimming shortened V by 6 bases and J by 6 bases, and 18 bases separated the two germline ends. Germline V lookup: CDR1 SGHRS, CDR2 YFSETQ. The chain's CDR3 is CASTDQQGTPGELFF. The CDR3, as DNA: TGCGCCAGCACTGACCAACAGGGTACCCCCGGGGAGCTGTTTTTT.

The rearrangement links TRBV7-6 to TRBJ2-6; possible D gene TRBD1, 5 bases. The germline CDR1 and CDR2 sequences are SGHVS and FNYEAQ. The CDR3 covers 18 residues. The V end was cut by 0 bases, the J end by 0 bases, with 12 bases between. The CDR3 region has the DNA TGTGCCAGCAGCTTAGCAAGGGGATACTCCTCTGGGGCCAACGTCCTGACTTTC. Its translation is CASSLARGYSSGANVLTF.

The rearrangement joins TRBV3-1 (or the pseudogene TRBV3-2) to TRBJ2-7; D perhaps matches TRBD1 (6 bases). V dropped 4 bases and J dropped 0 bases, with 7 bases sitting between them. Germline V gives CDR1 LGHDT, CDR2 YNNKEL (reference sequence). This CDR3 contains 13 residues. DNA for the CDR3: TGTGCCAGCAGCCGGACAGCCTCCTACGAGCAGTACTTC. Amino acid sequence: CASSRTASYEQYF.

J is TRBJ2-7 and V is TRBV6-6; 7 nucleotides agree with TRBD1. Per the germline V gene, CDR1 is MNHNY and CDR2 is SVGAGI (reference sequence). CDR3 size: 13 residues. The ends lost 6 bases at V and 2 bases at J; junction bases unmatched: 4. The CDR3 nucleotides read TGTGCCAGCAGACAGGGGAGAACCTACGAGCAGTACTTC. This gives the protein CASRQGRTYEQYF.

The chain couples TRBV2 to TRBJ2-7, with 12 bases that match TRBD2. This CDR3 contains 16 residues. Per germline, CDR1 SNHLY and CDR2 FYNNEI. Trimming cost V 4 bases and J 5 bases; bases outside gene matches: 9. The CDR3 coding sequence is TGTGCCAGCAGTGGCCCTAGCGGGGGGGCTCGGGACGAGCAGTACTTC. Translated, it gives CASSGPSGGARDEQYF.

The V gene is TRBV19, the J gene TRBJ2-7; possibly TRBD1 for D (5 bases). The CDR3 consists of 15 residues. CDR1 is LNHDA and CDR2 is SQIVND in the germline V gene (reference sequence). Trimming took off 6 bases at V and 4 bases at J, with 19 bases between the two ends. The CDR3 region has the DNA TGTGCCAGTAGCCCACGGAGTGGGGCTCGGTACGAGCAGTACTTC. Encoded protein: CASSPRSGARYEQYF.

The chain is built from TRBV19 and TRBJ2-1, with 9 bases identical to TRBD2. Unmatched junction bases numbered 8, after V lost 10 bases and J lost 7 bases. This CDR3 comprises 13 residues. CDR1 and CDR2 (germline): LNHDA, SQIVND (reference sequence). The CDR3 spells CATGPGLANEQFF. CDR3 sequence (DNA): TGTGCCACAGGACCGGGACTAGCAAATGAGCAGTTCTTC.